The 5 T cell receptor beta chains given below trace back to one sample, sequenced in a study of blood T cells in healthy people across ages. The second PCR ran 7 to 11 cycles with a sample-barcoded 5' primer and J-beta primers. MiXCR, applied by TCRdb to the 5' RACE reads, yields one record per CDR3 protein. The table lists over 700,000 distinct CDR3 sequences, about 48% of them singletons. The sample taken for sequencing was blood. The receptors derive from an elderly man in good health.

The chain couples TRBV21-1 to TRBJ2-1; the D call of TRBD2 is as the table states it, not checked on the DNA. TRBV21-1 is recorded as a pseudogene. CDR3 length: 13 residues. CDR3 loop: CASSTWREREQFF. The CDR3 nucleotides are TGTGCCAGCAGCACCTGGCGGGAGCGGGAGCAGTTCTTC.

This chain connects TRBV7-2 to TRBJ2-1, with a possible D match to TRBD2 (6 bases). V lost 2 bases and J lost 9, with 20 bases in between. CDR1 and CDR2 from the germline V gene are SGHTA and FQGNSA. The CDR3 extends over 16 amino acids. The CDR3 here is CASSLPFRDLIGEQFF. The DNA for the CDR3 is TGTGCCAGCAGCTTACCATTCCGGGACTTAATCGGTGAGCAGTTCTTC.

This chain uses TRBV2 with TRBJ2-3, with 9 bases lining up with TRBD2. Germline trimming cut 6 bases from V and 14 bases from J; bases unmatched to any gene: 15. The CDR3 has 14 amino acids. Germline V gives CDR1 SNHLY, CDR2 FYNNEI. The CDR3 is CASRRLAVHRYAYF. In nucleotides, the CDR3 is TGTGCCAGCAGGAGACTAGCGGTGCACAGATACGCGTATTTT.

This chain's CDR3 is CASSPRTSHQGTQYF. The CDR3 bases are TGTGCCAGCAGCCCCCGGACTAGCCATCAGGGGACCCAGTACTTC. V and J are TRBV7-2 and TRBJ2-5; 8 bases match TRBD2. The CDR3 totals 15 residues. J gave up 7 bases and V 5 bases, and 12 bases lay outside the gene matches. Germline V gene lookup returns CDR1 SGHTA and CDR2 FQGNSA.

The chain has TRBV29-1 and TRBJ2-1; D call uncertain. The V and J ends lost 6 bases and 6 bases respectively, with 18 bases between them. CDR1 is SQVTM, CDR2 ANQGSEA, per germline. The length of the CDR3 is 14 residues. CDR3 sequence reads: CSVAARAPINEQFF. CDR3 DNA: TGCAGCGTCGCCGCTCGGGCTCCCATCAATGAGCAGTTCTTC.